This TCR beta chain was captured by sequencing in a study of blood T cell repertoires in COVID-19. Overall study context: Samples came from the United States, Italy and Spain, spanning acute and convalescent COVID-19.

In the source study's methods: Nucleated cell number was recorded as an estimate derived from reference gene primer amplification. Some clones are missing from TCRdb's copy, which holds only in-frame ones; the method was immunoSEQ multiplex PCR. That table gives V, J and clone size, and the DNA gave D and trimming. The repertoire holds a few hundred thousand clones, with approximately 77% as singletons. Germline CDR1 reads SGHDT; CDR2 reads YYEEEE. The V gene lost 5 bases and the J gene lost 3 bases, with 15 bases spanning the gap. This CDR3 spans 14 amino acids. Input material: peripheral blood. The genes are TRBV5-6 and TRBJ2-7; tentatively, D is TRBD2 (5 bases). The sequence derives from a human donor with acute or convalescent COVID-19. The donor label of this sample is uncertain. The CDR3 loop is CASRTRGGFYEQYF. CDR3 DNA: TGTGCCAGCAGGACCCGTGGCGGGTTCTACGAGCAGTACTTC.